A selection of T cell receptor beta chains follows, all from one sample in a study of control samples from healthy donors and cancer patients. The data were produced by immunoSEQ multiplex PCR, yet TCRdb's version contains in-frame clones alone and is incomplete. Here the sample spans under 450,000 clones, about 93% being singletons. What was sequenced was PBMCs. The receptors were gathered from a man in his forties with head and neck cancer. Each CDR3 is given with its conserved first and last residue. A D gene is named only where the DNA matches it firmly. Only some rows state a clone size, as once, few, many or a class for expanded clones.

TRBV6-1	-	-	TRBJ2-1	CASSEQGGTGKSYNEQFF	TGTGCCAGCAGTGAACAAGGAGGAACAGGCAAATCCTACAATGAGCAGTTCTTC
TRBV10-3	-	-	TRBJ1-2	CAISDEQGNGYTF	TGTGCCATCAGTGATGAACAGGGTAATGGCTACACCTTC
TRBV2	once	-	TRBJ1-5	CASSESLQRNQPQHF	TGTGCCAGCAGTGAAAGCCTCCAAAGGAATCAGCCCCAGCATTTT
TRBV14	-	-	TRBJ2-5	CASSQVITRGFQETQYF	TGTGCCAGCAGCCAAGTCATCACGAGGGGCTTCCAAGAGACCCAGTACTTC
TRBV28	-	-	TRBJ2-7	CASTKTRSEQYF	TGTGCCAGCACTAAGACGCGGAGCGAGCAGTACTTC
TRBV7-6	-	TRBD2	TRBJ2-1	CASTYSGLAGPSSYNEQFF	TGTGCCAGCACCTATTCGGGACTAGCGGGCCCGAGCTCCTACAATGAGCAGTTCTTC
TRBV5-4	once	-	TRBJ2-5	CASFPRDSETQYF	TGTGCCAGCTTCCCCAGGGACTCGGAGACCCAGTACTTC
TRBV18	once	-	TRBJ1-1	CASSQQYEAFF	TGTGCCAGCTCACAGCAGTATGAAGCTTTCTTT
TRBV5-1	-	-	TRBJ1-1	CASSGAEDTEAFF	TGCGCCAGCAGCGGGGCCGAGGACACTGAAGCTTTCTTT
TRBV3-1/TRBV3-2	once	-	TRBJ2-3	CASSQDRGFSGTDTQYF	TGTGCCAGCAGCCAAGATCGCGGCTTCTCAGGCACAGATACGCAGTATTTT
TRBV28	-	-	TRBJ2-2	CASSDSVTGELFF	TGTGCCAGCAGTGACAGCGTCACCGGGGAGCTGTTTTTT
TRBV7-2	-	-	TRBJ2-5	CASSSQETQYF	TGTGCCAGCAGCTCTCAAGAGACCCAGTACTTC
TRBV5-6	-	-	TRBJ1-6	CASSIVDSDDSPLHF	TGTGCCAGCAGCATCGTAGACAGCGACGATTCACCCCTCCACTTT
TRBV19	-	TRBD1	TRBJ1-6	CASSDRGTYNSPLHF	TGTGCCAGTAGTGACAGGGGTACCTATAATTCACCCCTCCACTTT